This TCR beta chain was recorded in a study of T cell responses to AZD1222 COVID-19 vaccine. Study-wide points: Distributed over spike, vaccine-associated CD4 TCRs predominated at 160-218 and 743-854. Baseline testing showed seropositivity in only six or seven AZD1222 recipients. Donors skewed white British and female; clonal diversity was possibly underestimated. Researchers took repertoire samples only after the peak T cell response had come.

Details on this clone: Its antigen is not known.

V lost 0 bases, J lost 5 bases, and 16 bases lay in between. CDR1 is LGHDT and CDR2 is YNNKEL in the germline V gene (reference sequence). This CDR3 is built from 16 residues. Clones were sequenced by immunoSEQ multiplex PCR, and TCRdb holds only the in-frame ones, with some missing. Of some 58,000 clones detected, approximately 88% appear once; the ten largest clones hold around 15%. The chain couples TRBV3-1 (or the pseudogene TRBV3-2) to TRBJ1-2, with TRBD1 as a possible D gene (6 bases). The sample consisted of peripheral blood, taken on day 0 of AZD1222 vaccination. The receptor's source is an adult in good health. CDR3 region: CASSQDLVGTTYGYTF. CDR3 bases: TGTGCCAGCAGCCAAGATCTGGTTGGGACAACTTATGGCTACACCTTC.